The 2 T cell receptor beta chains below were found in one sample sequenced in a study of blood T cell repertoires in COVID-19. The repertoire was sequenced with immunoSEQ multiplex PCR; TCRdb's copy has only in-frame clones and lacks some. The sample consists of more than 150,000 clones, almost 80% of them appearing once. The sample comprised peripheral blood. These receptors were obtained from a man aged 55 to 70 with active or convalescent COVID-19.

The CDR3 sequence is CASSFLAGDYEQYF. The CDR3 region has the DNA TGTGCCAGCAGCTTCCTAGCGGGGGACTACGAGCAGTACTTC. The chain has TRBV5-6 and TRBJ2-7; 10 nucleotides line up with TRBD2. V was clipped by 2 bases and J by 3 bases; unmatched bases: 2. Looked up from germline, CDR1 is SGHDT and CDR2 is YYEEEE. This CDR3 has 14 residues. The variable domain in full, with the rest retrieved from reference TRBV5-6 and TRBJ2-7, is DAGVTQSPTHLIKTRGQQVTLRCSPKSGHDTVSWYQQALGQGPQFIFQYYEEEERQRGNFPDRFSGHQFPNYSSELNVNALLLGDSALYLCASSFLAGDYEQYFGPGTRLTVT.

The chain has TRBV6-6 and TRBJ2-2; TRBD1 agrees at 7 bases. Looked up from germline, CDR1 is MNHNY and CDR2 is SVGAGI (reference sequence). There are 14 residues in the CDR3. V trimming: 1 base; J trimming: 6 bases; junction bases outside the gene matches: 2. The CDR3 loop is CASSYLQGSGELFF. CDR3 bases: TGTGCCAGCAGTTACTTACAGGGGTCCGGGGAGCTGTTTTTT.